These T cell receptor beta chains were read from a single sample in a study of blood T cell repertoires in COVID-19. TCRdb's table, derived via immunoSEQ multiplex PCR, lists solely in-frame clones and lacks some. Of about 240,000 clones detected, about 93% appear once; the ten largest clones hold roughly 0.79%. The sample comprised peripheral blood. The receptors derive from a man aged 30 to 39 with COVID-19, enrolled during active disease. Each CDR3 is given with its conserved first and last residue. The D gene is left open where the match is weak. The size entry is marked missing in some rows and otherwise reads once, few, many or a size class.

>few|TRBD1|TRBJ1-1|TRBV11-2
TGTGCCAGCAGCTTTAGTGGGGGACAGGGAGGGACTGAAGCTTTCTTT
CASSFSGGQGGTEAFF
>NA|NA|TRBJ1-1|TRBV6-5
TGTGCCAGCAGTTCAGGACACAAAATCACTGAAGCTTTCTTT
CASSSGHKITEAFF
>NA|NA|TRBJ1-1|TRBV9
TGTGCCAGCAGCGTAGACACCTACACTGAAGCTTTCTTT
CASSVDTYTEAFF
>NA|NA|TRBJ2-5|TRBV9
TGTGCCAGCCGGTGGGCTATGGAGACCCAGTACTTC
CASRWAMETQYF
>NA|NA|TRBJ2-3|TRBV7-3
TGTGCCAGCAGCCTACTAGTGTCAGATACGCAGTATTTT
CASSLLVSDTQYF
>NA|TRBD1|TRBJ1-1|TRBV6-6
TGTGCCAGCAGTCCTTGGGAGGGGGGGACAGGGGGCACTGAAGCTTTCTTT
CASSPWEGGTGGTEAFF
>NA|NA|TRBJ2-6|TRBV5-1
TGCGCCAGCAGCTTGGGAGGGCCTGGGGCCAACGTCCTGACTTTC
CASSLGGPGANVLTF
>NA|NA|TRBJ2-5|TRBV5-1
TGCGCCAGCAGCCTGGGTGGGAGCCAAGAGACCCAGTACTTC
CASSLGGSQETQYF
>NA|NA|TRBJ1-2|TRBV5-4
TGTGCCAGCAGTCAGGTGGAGGGATCTGGCTACACCTTC
CASSQVEGSGYTF
>NA|TRBD1|TRBJ1-1|TRBV5-1
TGCGCCAGCAGCCCAAGGACAGGGGGCGGTGAAGCTTTCTTT
CASSPRTGGGEAFF
>NA|NA|TRBJ1-2|TRBV4-1
TGCGCCAGCAGCCAAGTCATGACCGGGACATTGGTTGGCTACACCTTC
CASSQVMTGTLVGYTF
>NA|NA|TRBJ1-1|TRBV10-3
TGTGCCATCAGTGAGTCACAAACGAACACTGAAGCTTTCTTT
CAISESQTNTEAFF
>NA|TRBD2|TRBJ2-7|TRBV3-1/TRBV3-2
TGTGCCAGCAGCCAAGAGGCGGGGGGATCCTACGAGCAGTACTTC
CASSQEAGGSYEQYF
>NA|NA|TRBJ2-7|TRBV10-1
TGCGCCAGGGACAAGATGATCACTACGGGCGAGCAGTACTTC
CARDKMITTGEQYF
>NA|NA|TRBJ1-3|TRBV18
TGTGCCAGCTCCCCTGGACTAGCTCACTCTGGAAACACCATATATTTT
CASSPGLAHSGNTIYF
>NA|NA|TRBJ1-5|TRBV15
TGTGCCACCAGCAGAGATATGGCAGGGGAGCCCCAGCATTTT
CATSRDMAGEPQHF